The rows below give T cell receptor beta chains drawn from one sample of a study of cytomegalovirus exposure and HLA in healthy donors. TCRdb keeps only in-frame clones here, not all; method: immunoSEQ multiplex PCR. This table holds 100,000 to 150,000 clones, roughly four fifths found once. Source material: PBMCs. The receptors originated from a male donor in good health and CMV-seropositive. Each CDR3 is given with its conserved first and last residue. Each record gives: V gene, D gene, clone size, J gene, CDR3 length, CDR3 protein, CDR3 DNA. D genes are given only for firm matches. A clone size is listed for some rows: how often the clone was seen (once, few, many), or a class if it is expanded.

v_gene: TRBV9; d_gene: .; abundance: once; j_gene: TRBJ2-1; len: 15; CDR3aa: CASSSRGLSYNEQFF; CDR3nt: TGTGCCAGCAGCTCGCGAGGATTGTCCTACAATGAGCAGTTCTTC
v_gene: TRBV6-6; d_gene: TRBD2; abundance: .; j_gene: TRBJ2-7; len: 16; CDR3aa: CASSYPGTSGRREQYF; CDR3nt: TGTGCCAGCAGTTACCCTGGGACTAGCGGGAGGCGTGAGCAGTACTTC
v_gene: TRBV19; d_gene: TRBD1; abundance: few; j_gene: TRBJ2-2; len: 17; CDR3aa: CASSLYEWTGSTGELFF; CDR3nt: TGTGCCAGTAGCCTTTATGAATGGACAGGGAGCACCGGGGAGCTGTTTTTT
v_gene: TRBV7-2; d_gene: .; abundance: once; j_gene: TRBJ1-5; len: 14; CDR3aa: CASSLNSLNQPQHF; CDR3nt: TGTGCCAGCAGCTTAAACAGCCTAAATCAGCCCCAGCATTTT
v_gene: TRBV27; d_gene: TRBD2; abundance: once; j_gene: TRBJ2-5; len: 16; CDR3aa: CASSSPLAGPKETQYF; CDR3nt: TGTGCCAGCAGTTCCCCCCTAGCGGGCCCAAAAGAGACCCAGTACTTC
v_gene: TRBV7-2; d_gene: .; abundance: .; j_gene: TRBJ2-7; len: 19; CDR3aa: CASSLRSPLGEHNSYEQYF; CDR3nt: TGTGCCAGCAGCTTAAGATCCCCCTTGGGCGAACACAACTCCTACGAGCAGTACTTC
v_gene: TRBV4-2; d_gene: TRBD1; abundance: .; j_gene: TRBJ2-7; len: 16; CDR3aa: CASSQGSRTGYLEQYF; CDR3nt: TGTGCCAGCAGCCAAGGGAGTAGGACAGGGTATCTCGAGCAGTACTTC
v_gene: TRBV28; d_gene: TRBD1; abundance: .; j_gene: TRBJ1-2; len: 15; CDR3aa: CASSPSGTGAYGYTF; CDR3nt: TGTGCCAGCAGTCCCTCCGGGACAGGGGCCTATGGCTACACCTTC
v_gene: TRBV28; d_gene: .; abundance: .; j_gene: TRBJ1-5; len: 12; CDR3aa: CASVGPVWPQHF; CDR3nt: TGTGCCAGCGTCGGTCCGGTATGGCCCCAGCATTTT
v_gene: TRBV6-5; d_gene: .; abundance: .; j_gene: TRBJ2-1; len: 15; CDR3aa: CASRPTSTRYNEQFF; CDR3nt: TGTGCCAGCAGACCCACTAGCACCCGCTACAATGAGCAGTTCTTC
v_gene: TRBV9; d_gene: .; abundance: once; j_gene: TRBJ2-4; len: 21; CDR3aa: CASSVISGEGAETLAKNIQYF; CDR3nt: TGTGCCAGCAGCGTAATTAGCGGAGAGGGCGCGGAGACTCTAGCCAAAAACATTCAGTACTTC
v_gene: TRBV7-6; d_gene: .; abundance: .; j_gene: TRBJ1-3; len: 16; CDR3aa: CASSSHEASSGNTIYF; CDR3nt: TGTGCCAGCAGCTCCCACGAGGCTAGCTCTGGAAACACCATATATTTT
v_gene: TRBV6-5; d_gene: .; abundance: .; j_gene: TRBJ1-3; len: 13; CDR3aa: CASARRDGNTIYF; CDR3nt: TGTGCCAGCGCCCGGCGGGATGGAAACACCATATATTTT
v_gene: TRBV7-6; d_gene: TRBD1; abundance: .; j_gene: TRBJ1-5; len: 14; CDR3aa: CASSLARGAQPQHF; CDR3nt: TGTGCCAGCAGCTTAGCCAGGGGGGCTCAGCCCCAGCATTTT
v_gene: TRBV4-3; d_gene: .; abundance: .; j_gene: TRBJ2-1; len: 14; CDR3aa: CASSQAGVLNEQFF; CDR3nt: TGCGCCAGCAGCCAAGCGGGAGTGTTGAATGAGCAGTTCTTC
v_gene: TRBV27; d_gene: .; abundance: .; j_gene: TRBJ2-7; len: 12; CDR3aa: CASSITGYEQYF; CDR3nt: TGTGCCAGCAGTATAACAGGGTACGAGCAGTACTTC
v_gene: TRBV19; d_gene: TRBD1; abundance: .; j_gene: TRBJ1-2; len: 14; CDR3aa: CASSPGQPFYGYTF; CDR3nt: TGTGCCAGTAGCCCGGGACAGCCCTTCTATGGCTACACCTTC
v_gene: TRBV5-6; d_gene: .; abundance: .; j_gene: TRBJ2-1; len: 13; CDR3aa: CASSLYRVNEQFF; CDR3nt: TGTGCCAGCAGCTTGTACAGGGTTAATGAGCAGTTCTTC
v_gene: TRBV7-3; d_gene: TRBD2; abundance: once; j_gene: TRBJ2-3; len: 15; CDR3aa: CASQISGSYTDTQYF; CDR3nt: TGTGCCAGTCAAATTAGCGGGAGTTACACAGATACGCAGTATTTT
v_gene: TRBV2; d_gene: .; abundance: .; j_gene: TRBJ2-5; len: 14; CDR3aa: CASSEGGRRETQYF; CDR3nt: TGTGCCAGCAGTGAGGGGGGGCGGCGGGAGACCCAGTACTTC
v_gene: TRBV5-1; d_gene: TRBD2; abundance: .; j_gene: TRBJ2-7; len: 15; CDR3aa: CASSPGVAGSYEQYF; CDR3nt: TGCGCCAGCAGTCCCGGGGTAGCGGGCTCCTACGAGCAGTACTTC
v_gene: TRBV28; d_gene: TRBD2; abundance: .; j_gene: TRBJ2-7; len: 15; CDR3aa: CASSRTSGSSYEQYF; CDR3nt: TGTGCCAGCAGCAGGACTAGCGGTTCCTCCTACGAGCAGTACTTC
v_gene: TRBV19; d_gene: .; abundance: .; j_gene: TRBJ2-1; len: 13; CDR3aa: CASTGLSVNEQFF; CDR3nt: TGTGCCAGTACGGGTCTTAGCGTAAATGAGCAGTTCTTC
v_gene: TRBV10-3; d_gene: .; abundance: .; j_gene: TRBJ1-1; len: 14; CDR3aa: CAISSGFGDTEAFF; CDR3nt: TGTGCCATCAGCTCAGGGTTCGGAGACACTGAAGCTTTCTTT
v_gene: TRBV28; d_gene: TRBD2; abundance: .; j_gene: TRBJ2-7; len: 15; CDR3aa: CASSAAGVGFYEQYF; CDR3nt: TGTGCCAGCAGTGCAGCGGGAGTAGGGTTCTACGAGCAGTACTTC
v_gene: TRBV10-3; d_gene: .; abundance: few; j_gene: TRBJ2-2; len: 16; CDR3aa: CAISLSTGVGTGELFF; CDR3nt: TGTGCCATCTCCTTAAGTACGGGAGTCGGCACCGGGGAGCTGTTTTTT
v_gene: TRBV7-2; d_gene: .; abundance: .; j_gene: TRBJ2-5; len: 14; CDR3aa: CASSRGEAGETQYF; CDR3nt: TGTGCCAGCAGCCGAGGGGAAGCGGGAGAGACCCAGTACTTC
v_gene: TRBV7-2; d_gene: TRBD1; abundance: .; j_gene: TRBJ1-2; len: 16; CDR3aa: CASSLGGAGGANGYTF; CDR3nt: TGTGCCAGCAGCTTAGGCGGGGCAGGGGGAGCAAATGGCTACACCTTC
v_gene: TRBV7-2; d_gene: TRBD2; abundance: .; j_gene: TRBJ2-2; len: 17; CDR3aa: CASTNSALAGFTGELFF; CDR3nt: TGTGCCAGCACGAACTCGGCGCTAGCGGGGTTCACCGGGGAGCTGTTTTTT
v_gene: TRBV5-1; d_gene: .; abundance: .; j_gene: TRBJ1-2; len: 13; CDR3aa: CASSSDSFYGYTF; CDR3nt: TGCGCCAGCAGCTCGGACAGCTTTTATGGCTACACCTTC
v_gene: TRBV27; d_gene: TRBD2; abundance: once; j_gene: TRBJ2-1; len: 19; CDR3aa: CASSLYFTSGRSSYNEQFF; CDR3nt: TGTGCCAGCAGTTTATACTTCACTAGCGGTCGGAGCTCCTACAATGAGCAGTTCTTC
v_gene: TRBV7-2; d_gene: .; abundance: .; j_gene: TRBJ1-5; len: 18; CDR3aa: CASSLEGWGRPSNQPQHF; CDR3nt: TGTGCCAGCAGCTTAGAAGGCTGGGGCAGACCTAGCAATCAGCCCCAGCATTTT
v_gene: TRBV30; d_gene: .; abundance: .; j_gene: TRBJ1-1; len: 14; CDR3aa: CAWSVGLTNTEAFF; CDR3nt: TGTGCCTGGAGTGTAGGACTGACGAACACTGAAGCTTTCTTT
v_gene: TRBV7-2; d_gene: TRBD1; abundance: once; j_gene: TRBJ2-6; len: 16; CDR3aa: CASSLEGAPGANVLTF; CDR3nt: TGTGCCAGCAGCTTAGAGGGGGCGCCGGGGGCCAACGTCCTGACTTTC
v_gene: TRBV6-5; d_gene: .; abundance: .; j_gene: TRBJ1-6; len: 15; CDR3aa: CASSSSALNNSPLHF; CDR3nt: TGTGCCAGCAGTTCGTCCGCGTTGAATAATTCACCCCTCCACTTT
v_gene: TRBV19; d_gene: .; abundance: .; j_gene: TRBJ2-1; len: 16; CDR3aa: CASSSEGLSSYNEQFF; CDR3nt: TGTGCCAGTAGCTCGGAGGGATTGAGCTCCTACAATGAGCAGTTCTTC
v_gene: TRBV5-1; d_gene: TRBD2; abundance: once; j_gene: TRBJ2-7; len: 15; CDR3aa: CASSLEPREGDEQYF; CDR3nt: TGCGCCAGCAGCTTGGAACCGCGGGAGGGTGACGAGCAGTACTTC
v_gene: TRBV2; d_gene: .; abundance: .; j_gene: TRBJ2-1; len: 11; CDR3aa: CASRAGLDQFF; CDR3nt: TGTGCCAGCAGGGCTGGACTCGACCAGTTCTTC
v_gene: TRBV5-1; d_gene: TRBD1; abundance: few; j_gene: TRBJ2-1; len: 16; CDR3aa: CASSLNAQGGYNEQFF; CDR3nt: TGCGCCAGCAGCTTGAACGCACAGGGGGGTTACAATGAGCAGTTCTTC
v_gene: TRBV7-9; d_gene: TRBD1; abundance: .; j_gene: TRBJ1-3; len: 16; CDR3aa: CASSSVDRGYGNTIYF; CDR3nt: TGTGCCAGCAGCTCAGTGGACAGGGGGTATGGAAACACCATATATTTT
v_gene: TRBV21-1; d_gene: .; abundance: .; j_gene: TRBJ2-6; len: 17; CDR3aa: CASSRTFYHSGANVLTF; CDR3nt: TGTGCCAGCAGCAGGACATTTTATCATTCTGGGGCCAACGTCCTGACTTTC
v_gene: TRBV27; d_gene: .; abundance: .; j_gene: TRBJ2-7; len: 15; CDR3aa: CASSLFGQGYYEQYF; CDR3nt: TGTGCCAGCAGTTTATTCGGGCAGGGGTACTACGAGCAGTACTTC
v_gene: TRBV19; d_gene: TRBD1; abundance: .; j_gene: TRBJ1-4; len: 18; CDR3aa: CASSRIRAGGRANEKLFF; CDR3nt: TGTGCCAGTAGTCGTATCCGGGCAGGGGGGAGAGCTAATGAAAAACTGTTTTTT
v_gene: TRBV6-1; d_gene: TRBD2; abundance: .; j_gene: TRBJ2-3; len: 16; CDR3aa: CASSDPLAGEPDTQYF; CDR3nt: TGTGCCAGCAGTGACCCACTAGCGGGAGAGCCAGATACGCAGTATTTT
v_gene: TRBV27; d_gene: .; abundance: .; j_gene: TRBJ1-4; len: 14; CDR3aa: CASSFGRGGEKLFF; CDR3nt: TGTGCCAGCAGTTTCGGAAGGGGGGGTGAAAAACTGTTTTTT